This T cell receptor (beta chain) was obtained from a study of CD8+ T cells in alopecia areata. Across the whole study: Patients received oral tofacitinib, 5 to 10 mg twice daily, for moderate-to-severe alopecia areata. The study gave tofacitinib for 6 to 18 months, then 6 months off drug.

Findings and limits, study-wide: Tofacitinib significantly reduced both scalp clonality and expanded CD8+ clones among the top 100. Researchers reported that TCR sharing among patients proved less clear than in mice, possibly HLA-linked.

This clone has a handful of counts. The antigen remains undetermined. There are 15 residues in the CDR3. Germline lookup yields CDR1 SGDLS and CDR2 YYNGEE. The J segment lost 7 bases and the V segment lost 4 bases, leaving 10 bases of the junction unmatched. Treatment in this sample: oral pan-JAK inhibitor, 5-10 mg twice daily. In alopecia areata patients, both lesional scalp punch biopsies and peripheral blood were collected. RNA, once extracted, was reverse transcribed into cDNA for use as the sequencing template. Generated by immunoSEQ multiplex PCR, the TCRdb table keeps only in-frame clones and is missing some. Among about 19,000 clones listed, around 50% were seen once.

This receptor was obtained from a human donor with alopecia areata. The input for sequencing was skin, taken at week 4, from a patient treated with tofacitinib. The rearrangement uses TRBV9 and TRBJ2-5; TRBD2 aligns across 10 bases. The CDR3 coding sequence is TGTGCCAGCAGCACATTTAGCGGGGGGTCGGGGACCCAGTACTTC. Protein sequence: CASSTFSGGSGTQYF.